This TCR beta chain was obtained from a study of shared clonotypes between healthy human individuals. TCRdb's copy holds only in-frame clones and misses some; the assay was immunoSEQ multiplex PCR. Seen here are hundreds of thousands of clones, 70% to 80% observed once, and the top ten hold approximately 12%. The ends lost 6 bases at V and 10 bases at J; junction bases unmatched: 11. CDR1 is MNHNY, CDR2 SVGAGI, per germline (reference sequence). The CDR3 spans 14 residues. The chain links TRBV6-6 to TRBJ1-4, with TRBD1 matching 7 bases. Sequencing was done on a sample of PBMCs. The origin of this receptor is a woman in her thirties or forties in good health. Some clones in this sample may be carry-over from other donors' samples. The CDR3 sequence is CASREGTASGKLFF. The DNA of the CDR3 is TGTGCCAGCAGGGAAGGGACAGCCTCGGGAAAACTGTTTTTT.